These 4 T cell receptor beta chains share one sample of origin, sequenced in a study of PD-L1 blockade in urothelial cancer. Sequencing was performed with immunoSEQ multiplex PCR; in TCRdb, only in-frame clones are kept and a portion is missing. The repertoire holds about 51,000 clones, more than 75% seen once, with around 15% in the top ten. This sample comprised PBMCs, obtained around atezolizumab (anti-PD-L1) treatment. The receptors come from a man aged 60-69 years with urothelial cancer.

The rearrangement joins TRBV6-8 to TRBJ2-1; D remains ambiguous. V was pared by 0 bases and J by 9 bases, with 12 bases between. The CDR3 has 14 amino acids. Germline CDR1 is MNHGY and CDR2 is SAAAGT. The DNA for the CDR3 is TGTGCCAGCAGTTACTCTTCGGGTCGGGTTGAGCAGTTCTTC. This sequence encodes CASSYSSGRVEQFF.

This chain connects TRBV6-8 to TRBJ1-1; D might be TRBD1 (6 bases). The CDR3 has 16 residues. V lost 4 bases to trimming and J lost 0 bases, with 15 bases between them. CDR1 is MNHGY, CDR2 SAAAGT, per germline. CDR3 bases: TGTGCCAGCAGTTTTCCGGGGGGCCCCTTGAACACTGAAGCTTTCTTT. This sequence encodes CASSFPGGPLNTEAFF.

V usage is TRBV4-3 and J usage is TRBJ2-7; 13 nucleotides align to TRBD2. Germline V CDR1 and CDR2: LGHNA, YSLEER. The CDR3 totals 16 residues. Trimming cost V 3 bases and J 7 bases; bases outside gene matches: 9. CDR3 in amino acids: CASSHGTSGIPLEQYF. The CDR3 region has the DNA TGCGCCAGCAGCCATGGGACTAGCGGGATCCCTCTAGAGCAGTACTTC.

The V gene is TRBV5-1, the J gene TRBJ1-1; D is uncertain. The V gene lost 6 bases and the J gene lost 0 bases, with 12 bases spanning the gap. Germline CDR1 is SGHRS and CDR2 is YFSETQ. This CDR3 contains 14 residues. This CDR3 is CASNPTAMNTEAFF. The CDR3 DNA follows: TGCGCCAGCAATCCCACCGCTATGAACACTGAAGCTTTCTTT.